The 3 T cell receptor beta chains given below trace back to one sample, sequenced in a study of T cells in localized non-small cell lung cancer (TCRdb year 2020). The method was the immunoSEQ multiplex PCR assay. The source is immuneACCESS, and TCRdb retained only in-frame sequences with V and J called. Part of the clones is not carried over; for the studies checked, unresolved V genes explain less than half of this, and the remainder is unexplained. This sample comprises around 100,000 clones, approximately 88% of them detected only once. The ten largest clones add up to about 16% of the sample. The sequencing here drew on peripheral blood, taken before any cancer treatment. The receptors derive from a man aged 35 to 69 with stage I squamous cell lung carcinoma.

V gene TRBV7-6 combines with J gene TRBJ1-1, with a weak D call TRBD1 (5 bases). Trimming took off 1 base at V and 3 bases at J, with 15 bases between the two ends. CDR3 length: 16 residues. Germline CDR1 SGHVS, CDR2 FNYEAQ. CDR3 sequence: CASSLGQTRVYTEAFF. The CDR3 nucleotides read TGTGCCAGCAGCTTAGGACAGACCCGGGTGTACACTGAAGCTTTCTTT.

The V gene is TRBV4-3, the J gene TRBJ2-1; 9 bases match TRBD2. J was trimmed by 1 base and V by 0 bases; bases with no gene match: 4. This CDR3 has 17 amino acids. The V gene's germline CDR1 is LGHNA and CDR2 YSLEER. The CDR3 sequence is CASSQEGAGGSYNEQFF. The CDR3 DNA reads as TGCGCCAGCAGCCAAGAGGGAGCGGGGGGATCCTACAATGAGCAGTTCTTC.

As DNA, the CDR3 is TGTGCCAGAAGCTTGGGGGAGGTTCGGGCCTGGGAGACCCAGTACTTC. This codes for CARSLGEVRAWETQYF. The chain employs TRBV5-3 and TRBJ2-5, with D possibly being TRBD2 (6 bases). TRBV5-3 is placed among ORFs of uncertain function. The length of the CDR3 is 16 residues. The ends were cut back, 0 bases at V and 5 bases at J, with 17 bases in the middle.